The T cell receptor beta chain described here comes from a study of T-cell reconstitution after alpha-beta-depleted transplantation in children (dated by TCRdb to about 2016). Background on the whole study: The study quantitatively tracked T-cell immune reconstitution after TCRalphabeta/CD19-depleted allogeneic hematopoietic cell transplantation in children using TCR repertoire profiling.

Library preparation used PCR. The sequencer listed for this sample is Illumina HiSeq 2500. TCR library preparation used molecular barcoding, with unique molecular identifiers applied to normalize quantification of the TCRbeta repertoire. TCRdb trimmed public reads at Q25 via fastp, called clones via MiXCR and kept in-frame beta chains. Rows are unified per CDR3 protein, each entry keeping the most common DNA and genes. Counted in this sample were about 92,000 distinct CDR3 sequences; more than 9% of them appeared once. Of the sample, around 13% is held by the ten largest clones. This clonotype has at least ten counts. Its antigen has not been determined. Qualities for individual bases were not recorded, and no much larger clone is one base off. This material consisted of PBMCs from the stem cell graft donor, taken from the stem cell graft. The clonotype originates from a human donor who donated a stem cell graft to a child with inherited bone marrow failure.

This receptor carries the CDR3 CASSLRLAGIYNEQFF. The DNA sequence follows: TGTGCCAGCAGCTTGCGGCTAGCGGGAATCTACAATGAGCAGTTCTTC. The rearrangement combines TRBV5-4 with TRBJ2-1; TRBD2 fits 9 bases in the junction. Its CDR3 holds 16 amino acids, cysteine through phenylalanine. The CDR3 DNA has 48 bases and is translated from base 1. The germline V gene (reference sequence) sets CDR1 to SGHNT and CDR2 to YYREEE. V is cut back by 1 base and J by 3 bases, with 5 bases in the junction unmatched. When the CDR3 is completed using the reference TRBV5-4 and TRBJ2-1 genes on either side, the full variable domain is ETGVTQSPTHLIKTRGQQVTLRCSSQSGHNTVSWYQQALGQGPQFIFQYYREEENGRGNFPPRFSGLQFPNYSSELNVNALELDDSALYLCASSLRLAGIYNEQFFGPGTRLTVL.